Each of the 31 T cell receptor beta chains below was sequenced from the same sample in a study of response to subunit inactivated influenza vaccine. TCRdb re-called the RT-PCR reads with MiXCR, one entry per CDR3 protein. The sample records about 610,000 distinct CDR3 sequences, around 15% being singletons. Sequencing used PBMCs from blood, obtained about 13 days after vaccination. These receptors were obtained from a man over 45 who received an inactivated influenza vaccine.

This clonotype was seen a few times. V usage is TRBV9 and J usage is TRBJ2-1; 11 bases are shared with TRBD2. V was pared by 5 bases and J by 6 bases, with 7 bases of the junction left unmatched. The germline V gene has CDR1 SGDLS and CDR2 YYNGEE. This CDR3 contains 15 residues. As DNA, the CDR3 is TGTGCCAGCAGTGCCGGGACTAGCGGACTCAATGAGCAGTTCTTC. This sequence encodes CASSAGTSGLNEQFF.

The V call is TRBV4-3, the J call TRBJ2-1; a possible D gene is TRBD2 (6 bases). The germline CDR1 and CDR2 sequences are LGHNA and YSLEER. The CDR3 loop spans 17 amino acids. Trimming removed 1 base from V and 2 bases from J, with 15 bases in between. The CDR3 here is CASSQASGRFPYNEQFF. The CDR3 DNA is TGCGCCAGCAGCCAAGCGTCAGGGAGGTTCCCCTACAATGAGCAGTTCTTC.

This clonotype was detected a few times. The rearrangement joins TRBV4-2 to TRBJ1-6; D remains unclear. V lost 0 bases to trimming and J lost 10 bases, with 16 bases between them. There are 16 residues in the CDR3. Germline V gives CDR1 LGHNA, CDR2 YNFKEQ. As DNA, the CDR3 is TGTGCCAGCAGCCAAGATCTGGGCAGTCTCCTCTCACCCCTCCACTTT. Translating it yields CASSQDLGSLLSPLHF.

The gene calls are TRBV7-9 and TRBJ2-7; D is possibly TRBD1 or TRBD2 (6 bases each). In germline, CDR1 is SEHNR, CDR2 FQNEAQ (reference sequence). The length of the CDR3 is 15 residues. Trimming stripped 1 base from V and 6 bases from J, with 16 bases between. CDR3 protein: CASSLVLGGPGEQYF. CDR3 coding DNA: TGTGCCAGCAGCTTAGTCCTTGGGGGGCCGGGCGAGCAGTACTTC.

This chain uses TRBV5-1 with TRBJ1-6; D gene unclear. Germline loops: CDR1 SGHRS, CDR2 YFSETQ. The CDR3 has 13 amino acids. V shed 1 base and J shed 8 bases, with 7 bases lying between them. The CDR3, as DNA: TGCGCCAGCAGCTTGATTCAGGATTCACCCCTCCACTTT. Protein sequence: CASSLIQDSPLHF.

The V gene is TRBV7-2, the J gene TRBJ2-2; D might be TRBD1 or TRBD2, each matching 5 bases. V lost 1 base and J lost 6, with 6 bases in between. There are 13 residues in the CDR3. Germline lookup yields CDR1 SGHTA and CDR2 FQGNSA. The CDR3 DNA reads as TGTGCCAGCAGCTTAGGGGACCCCGGGGAGCTGTTTTTT. Protein product: CASSLGDPGELFF. Combining the CDR3 with reference TRBV7-2 and TRBJ2-2 gives the whole variable domain GAGVSQSPSNKVTEKGKDVELRCDPISGHTALYWYRQSLGQGLEFLIYFQGNSAPDKSGLPSDRFSAERTGGSVSTLTIQRTQQEDSAVYLCASSLGDPGELFFGEGSRLTVL.

The rearrangement joins TRBV4-3 to TRBJ2-7; D is perhaps TRBD2 (5 bases). Between the trimmed V and J ends, which lost 2 bases and 1 base, there was a span of 12 bases. This CDR3 spans 15 amino acids. Germline V gene lookup returns CDR1 LGHNA and CDR2 YSLEER. As DNA, the CDR3 is TGCGCCAGCAGCCAAAAGAGCGGAGTGTCCTACGAGCAGTACTTC. Translated, it gives CASSQKSGVSYEQYF.

This clonotype has ten or more counts. V is TRBV6-2 or TRBV6-3 and J is TRBJ2-3, with TRBD2 matching over 11 bases. J gave up 4 bases and V 5 bases, and 5 bases lay outside the gene matches. The CDR3 is 15 residues long. Germline lookup yields CDR1 MNHEY and CDR2 SVGEGT. CDR3 sequence reads: CASSPTSGTPDTQYF. CDR3 nucleotide sequence: TGTGCCAGCAGTCCGACTAGCGGGACCCCAGATACGCAGTATTTT.

The table lists this clonotype with a few counts. The V and J genes are TRBV5-6 and TRBJ2-7, with TRBD2 matching over 7 bases. The CDR3 totals 15 residues. Germline CDR1 is SGHDT and CDR2 is YYEEEE. Trimming cost V 4 bases and J 3 bases; bases outside gene matches: 10. The CDR3 loop reads CASSNWGGLFYEQYF. CDR3 nucleotides: TGTGCCAGCAGCAATTGGGGGGGACTCTTCTACGAGCAGTACTTC.

The genes are TRBV5-1 and TRBJ1-1, with 8 positions matching TRBD1. Per germline, CDR1 SGHRS and CDR2 YFSETQ. The length of the CDR3 is 17 residues. V lost 0 bases and J lost 2; bases outside the gene matches: 9. CDR3 nucleotides: TGCGCCAGCAGCTTGGAGGGGACAGGTCTAACTAACACTGAAGCTTTCTTT. This sequence encodes CASSLEGTGLTNTEAFF.

In this sample, this clonotype turned up many times. This chain uses TRBV4-3 with TRBJ2-1, with 7 positions matching TRBD2. With 2 bases clipped from V and 3 bases from J, the junction kept 7 bases outside the gene matches. The CDR3 has 16 amino acids. Germline V lookup: CDR1 LGHNA, CDR2 YSLEER. The CDR3 coding sequence is TGCGCCAGCAGCCAAACTCTAGCGGAGAACTACAATGAGCAGTTCTTC. Its translation is CASSQTLAENYNEQFF.

CDR3 amino acids: CASSIQGASTEAFF. In nucleotides, the CDR3 is TGTGCCAGCAGCATACAGGGGGCCTCCACTGAAGCTTTCTTT. The gene calls are TRBV11-2 and TRBJ1-1, with 9 nucleotides matching TRBD1. Germline V lookup: CDR1 SGHAT, CDR2 FQNNGV. Trimming cost V 5 bases and J 4 bases; bases outside gene matches: 5. The CDR3 has 14 amino acids.

This clonotype was seen more than once but under ten times. The genes are TRBV12-3 or TRBV12-4 and TRBJ2-4; 14 bases fit TRBD2. The CDR3 is 15 amino acids. Trimming cost V 6 bases and J 5 bases; bases outside gene matches: 3. The CDR3 DNA follows: TGTGCCAGCAGCTCGGGACTAGCGGGGGAAAACATTCAGTACTTC. It is translated as CASSSGLAGENIQYF.

Worth noting for this clonotype: One junction end disagrees with the germline gene, perhaps due to a read error. The chain employs TRBV7-7 and TRBJ2-3, with 10 positions matching TRBD2. The CDR3 has 15 amino acids. Looked up from germline, CDR1 is SSHAT and CDR2 is FNYEAQ (reference sequence). CDR3 nucleotides: TGTGCTAGCAGCATCGAGCGGGGGGGCAAAGATACGCAGTATTTT. Its translation is CASSIERGGKDTQYF.

This clonotype appeared many times. V gene TRBV6-2 or TRBV6-3 combines with J gene TRBJ2-1; D possibly corresponds to TRBD1 (5 bases). V shed 2 bases and J shed 9 bases, with 11 bases lying between them. CDR1 is MNHEY and CDR2 is SVGEGT in the germline V gene. This CDR3 is built from 13 residues. The CDR3, as DNA: TGTGCCAGCAGTTACCTGGGGCCCGGTGAGCAGTTCTTC. Its translation is CASSYLGPGEQFF.

This clonotype has more than one count but fewer than ten. The chain recombines TRBV12-3 or TRBV12-4 with TRBJ1-2; D gene uncertain. Trimming shortened V by 3 bases and J by 0 bases, and 5 bases separated the two germline ends. This CDR3 has 13 amino acids. CDR3 in amino acids: CASSFASNYGYTF. CDR3 DNA sequence: TGTGCCAGCAGTTTTGCGTCTAACTATGGCTACACCTTC.

The chain has TRBV3-1 and TRBJ1-1; D is undetermined. In germline, CDR1 is LGHDT, CDR2 YNNKEL (reference sequence). Trimming removed 1 base at V and 3 bases at J, with 12 bases between. The CDR3 sequence is 15 residues long. The DNA for the CDR3 is TGTGCCAGCAGCCAAGGGGTAGGACCACACACTGAAGCTTTCTTT. Its protein product is CASSQGVGPHTEAFF. The whole variable domain, remainder taken from reference TRBV3-1 and TRBJ1-1, is DTAVSQTPKYLVTQMGNDKSIKCEQNLGHDTMYWYKQDSKKFLKIMFSYNNKELIINETVPNRFSPKSPDKAHLNLHINSLELGDSAVYFCASSQGVGPHTEAFFGQGTRLTVV.

This clonotype appeared a few times. The chain uses TRBV10-3 and TRBJ1-2, with 9 bases fitting TRBD1. The CDR3 runs 14 residues. The germline CDR1 and CDR2 sequences are ENHRY and SYGVKD. V lost 10 bases, J lost 4 bases, and 10 bases stayed unmatched. The CDR3 spells CANAPGQGGYGYTF. The CDR3 DNA reads as TGTGCCAACGCGCCGGGACAGGGAGGCTATGGCTACACCTTC.

J is TRBJ2-6 and V is TRBV12-3 or TRBV12-4, with TRBD2 matching over 7 bases. The length of the CDR3 is 17 residues. V was pared by 5 bases and J by 0 bases, with 7 bases of the junction left unmatched. In nucleotides, the CDR3 is TGTGCCAGCAGTCGGACTAGACCCAGCTCTGGGGCCAACGTCCTGACTTTC. Amino acids: CASSRTRPSSGANVLTF.

Concerning this clonotype: An end of the junction differs from the germline gene, which may be a read error. J is TRBJ2-5 and V is TRBV18; D not resolved. The V gene's germline CDR1 is KGHSH and CDR2 LQKENI. CDR3 length equals 14 residues. CDR3 nucleotide sequence: TGTGCCAGCTCACAAAACTCTTACCAAGAGTCCCAGTACTTC. This sequence encodes CASSQNSYQESQYF.

This chain uses TRBV11-3 with TRBJ2-2, with TRBD2 matching 7 bases. CDR1 is SGHNT and CDR2 is YENEEA in the germline V gene. With 6 bases clipped from V and 1 base from J, the junction kept 5 bases outside the gene matches. The CDR3 length is 15 residues. In DNA form, the CDR3 reads TGTGCCAGCAGTCTTAGCGGGTGGAACACCGGGGAGCTGTTTTTT. This codes for CASSLSGWNTGELFF.

The chain joins TRBV28 to TRBJ2-4; 9 positions match TRBD2. The germline gives CDR1 MDHEN, CDR2 SYDVKM. After removal of 4 bases from V and 0 bases from J, the junction contained 7 bases not matched to a gene. CDR3 length: 17 amino acids. CDR3 nucleotide sequence: TGTGCCAGCAGTTCGACTAGCGGTTCCCTAGCCAAAAACATTCAGTACTTC. This gives the protein CASSSTSGSLAKNIQYF.

The chain employs TRBV7-9 and TRBJ2-7, with a weak D call TRBD2 (5 bases). There are 15 residues in the CDR3. V was shortened by 3 bases and J by 10 bases, with 22 bases between the two germline ends. Germline V gives CDR1 SEHNR, CDR2 FQNEAQ (reference sequence). DNA of the CDR3: TGTGCCAGCAGCTTCTCGTTATCCGACTACGAGCAACAGTACTTC. Its protein product is CASSFSLSDYEQQYF.

This clonotype has a handful of counts. V and J are TRBV10-3 and TRBJ2-5; TRBD2 matches at 11 bases. The germline V gene has CDR1 ENHRY and CDR2 SYGVKD. The junction had 2 bases not matched to a gene; V was cut back by 5 bases and J by 0 bases. There are 15 residues in the CDR3. CDR3: CAISRLAGNQETQYF. CDR3 bases: TGTGCCATCAGTAGACTAGCGGGGAACCAAGAGACCCAGTACTTC.

This clonotype has ten or more counts. The rearrangement uses TRBV12-3 or TRBV12-4 and TRBJ2-5, with 8 nucleotides matching TRBD2. The V gene end was trimmed by 6 bases and the J gene end by 2 bases; junction bases not matched to a gene: 11. The CDR3 length is 16 residues. CDR3 bases: TGTGCCAGCAGCCTAGGTCTAGCGGGTGGTCAAGAGACCCAGTACTTC. It codes for CASSLGLAGGQETQYF.

The J gene is TRBJ2-1, the V gene TRBV7-6; weak D call: TRBD2 (5 bases). V lost 1 base to trimming and J lost 0 bases, with 10 bases between them. Germline V gene lookup returns CDR1 SGHVS and CDR2 FNYEAQ. The CDR3 consists of 16 residues. The CDR3 nucleotides read TGTGCCAGCAGCTTAGTGGCGGGCGACTCCTACAATGAGCAGTTCTTC. This sequence encodes CASSLVAGDSYNEQFF.

The CDR3 region has the DNA TGTGCCAGCAGTTTAGCGTTGACGAACTATGGCTACACCTTC. Amino acids: CASSLALTNYGYTF. The chain uses TRBV12-3 or TRBV12-4 and TRBJ1-2; D is unclear. V lost 0 bases, J lost 2 bases, and 7 bases lay in between. This CDR3 is 14 amino acids long.

CDR3 sequence (DNA): TGTGCCAGCAGCGTAGTAGGGGACAAGGATACGCAGTATTTT. It yields the protein CASSVVGDKDTQYF. V and J are TRBV9 and TRBJ2-3; a weak D match, TRBD1 (6 bases). V was cut by 0 bases and J by 6 bases, with 11 bases left in between. Germline CDR1 is SGDLS and CDR2 is YYNGEE. This CDR3 region has 14 residues.

This clonotype was detected a few times. This chain uses TRBV7-2 with TRBJ2-2, with a possible D match to TRBD1 (6 bases). The CDR3 runs 16 residues. V was clipped by 2 bases and J by 6 bases, with 16 bases between them. Germline V gives CDR1 SGHTA, CDR2 FQGNSA. CDR3 nucleotide sequence: TGTGCCAGCAGCTTATCTGGGGGCCCCGGATCCGGGGAGCTGTTTTTT. It is translated as CASSLSGGPGSGELFF.

This clonotype was detected a few times. The gene calls are TRBV12-1 and TRBJ2-1; TRBD2, the D gene given by the table, was not confirmed from the DNA. TRBV12-1 is classified as a pseudogene. This CDR3 is 14 amino acids long. The CDR3 sequence is CASSFLTRACEQFF. The DNA of the CDR3 is TGTGCCAGCAGCTTTCTCACCCGCGCTTGCGAGCAGTTCTTC.

The chain is built from TRBV7-2 and TRBJ2-3, with 11 nucleotides matching TRBD2. Germline values: CDR1 SGHTA, CDR2 FQGNSA. This CDR3 region has 16 residues. V dropped 8 bases and J dropped 4; count of bases not matched to a gene: 11. The CDR3 loop is CASPPSSGRRADTQYF. As DNA, the CDR3 is TGTGCCAGCCCCCCCTCTAGCGGGAGGCGCGCAGATACGCAGTATTTT.